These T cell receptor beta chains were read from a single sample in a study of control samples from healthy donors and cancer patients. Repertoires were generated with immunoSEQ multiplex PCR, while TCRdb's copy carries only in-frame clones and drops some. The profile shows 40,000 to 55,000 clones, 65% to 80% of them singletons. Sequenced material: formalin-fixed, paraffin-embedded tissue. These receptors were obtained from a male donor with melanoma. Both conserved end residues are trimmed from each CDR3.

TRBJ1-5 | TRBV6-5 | ASSYGAGGGQPQH
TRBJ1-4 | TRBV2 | ASSGDRDEKLF
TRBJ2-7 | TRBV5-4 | ASSLDMAGIYEQY
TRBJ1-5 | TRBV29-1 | SVSGTGNQPQH
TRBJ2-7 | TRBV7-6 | ASSWRSGQGFYEQY
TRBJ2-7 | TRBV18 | ASSPGTGESYEQY
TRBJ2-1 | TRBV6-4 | ASTVGFCEQF
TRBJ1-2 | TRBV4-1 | ASSQDWGVQGYGYT
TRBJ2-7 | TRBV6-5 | ASSYSSSGIYEQY
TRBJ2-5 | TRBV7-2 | ASSLGGPQY
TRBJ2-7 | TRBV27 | ASSSLGLAGVREQY
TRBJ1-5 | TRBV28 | ASSLGQFTPRPQH
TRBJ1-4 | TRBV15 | ATGRPQGELF
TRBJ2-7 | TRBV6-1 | ASSENFYEQY
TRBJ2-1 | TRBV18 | ASSAAQGAMKNEQF
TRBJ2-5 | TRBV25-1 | ASSEGTVIQETQY
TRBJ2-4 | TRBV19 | ASSEGSAGKNIQY
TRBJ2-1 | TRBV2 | ASASGRAGEQF
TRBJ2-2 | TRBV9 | ASSVGGTGRTGELF
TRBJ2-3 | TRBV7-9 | ASSLGGTDTQY
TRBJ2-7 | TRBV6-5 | ASMAGGSYEQY
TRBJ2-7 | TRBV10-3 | AISERSGGPYEQY
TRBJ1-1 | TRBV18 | ASSPLTENTEAF
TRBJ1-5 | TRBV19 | ASGTGGGQPQH
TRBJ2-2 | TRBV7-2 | ASSLSGTGELF
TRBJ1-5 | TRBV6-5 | ASQTGISNQPQH
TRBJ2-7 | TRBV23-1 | ASSQSAGTQGGGSEQY
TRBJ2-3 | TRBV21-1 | ASSNEGSADTQY
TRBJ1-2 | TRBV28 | ASSSNRGGYT
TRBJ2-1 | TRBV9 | ASSVGSLSYNEQF
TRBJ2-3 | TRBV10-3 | AISGPSRTDTQY
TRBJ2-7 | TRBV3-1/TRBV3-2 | ASSQGLAGVSYEQY
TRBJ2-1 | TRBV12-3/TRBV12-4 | ASSTRNNEQF
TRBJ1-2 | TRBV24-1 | ATTSGGAEGYT
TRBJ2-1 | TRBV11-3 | ASSLFLNEQF
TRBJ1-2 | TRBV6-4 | ASSDSHGTGVGGNVFGYT
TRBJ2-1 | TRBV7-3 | ASSPAPSSYNEQF
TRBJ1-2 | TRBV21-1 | ASRGEGARATGYT
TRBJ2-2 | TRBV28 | ASSFIPAELF
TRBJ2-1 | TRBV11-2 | ASSLMWTDNEQF
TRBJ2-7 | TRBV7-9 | ASSSRGKPGHPGPYEQY
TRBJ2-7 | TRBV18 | ASSGGPPGDYEQY
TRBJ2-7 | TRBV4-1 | ASSRIAGGSYEQY